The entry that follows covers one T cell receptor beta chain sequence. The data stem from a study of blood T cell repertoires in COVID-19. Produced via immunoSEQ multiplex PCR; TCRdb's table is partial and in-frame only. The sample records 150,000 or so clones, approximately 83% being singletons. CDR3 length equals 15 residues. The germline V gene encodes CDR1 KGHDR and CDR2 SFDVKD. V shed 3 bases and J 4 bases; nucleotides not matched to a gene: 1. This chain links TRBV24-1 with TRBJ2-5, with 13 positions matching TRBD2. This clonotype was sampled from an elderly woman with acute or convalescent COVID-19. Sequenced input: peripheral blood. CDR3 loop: CATSDTSGGAETQYF. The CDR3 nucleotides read TGTGCCACCAGTGATACTAGCGGGGGGGCAGAGACCCAGTACTTC.